This T cell receptor (beta chain) comes out of a study of T cells in Graves' hyperthyroidism and ophthalmopathy. This clonotype was recorded many times. Antigen: not known. RNA transcripts served as the template for amplifying TCR beta CDR3 regions. HTBI primers drove first-round RT-PCR of the TCR CDR3. One entry per CDR3 protein, called by TCRdb with MiXCR from the multiplex PCR reads. In the table there are about 420,000 distinct CDR3 sequences, roughly an eighth of which are singletons. In making diagnoses, clinical symptoms, serum thyroxine and TRAb, thyroid ultrasound and orbital computed tomography were all used. The CDR3 is made up of 14 amino acids. The germline V gene encodes CDR1 SNHLY and CDR2 FYNNEI. Trimming left V 6 bases short and J 1 base short, with 12 bases between. Study observations and caveats: Most thyroid clonotypes expanded above 0.001 appeared in blood too. Ophthalmopathy prediction by the model preceded onset by a median about 6.5 months.

The source material was blood. This TCR was recovered from a woman aged 18-30 years with Graves' hyperthyroidism. The chain joins TRBV2 to TRBJ1-1, with a weak D call TRBD1 (5 bases). CDR3 sequence reads: CASSTPGGNTEAFF. CDR3 nucleotides: TGTGCCAGCAGCACCCCTGGGGGGAACACTGAAGCTTTCTTT.